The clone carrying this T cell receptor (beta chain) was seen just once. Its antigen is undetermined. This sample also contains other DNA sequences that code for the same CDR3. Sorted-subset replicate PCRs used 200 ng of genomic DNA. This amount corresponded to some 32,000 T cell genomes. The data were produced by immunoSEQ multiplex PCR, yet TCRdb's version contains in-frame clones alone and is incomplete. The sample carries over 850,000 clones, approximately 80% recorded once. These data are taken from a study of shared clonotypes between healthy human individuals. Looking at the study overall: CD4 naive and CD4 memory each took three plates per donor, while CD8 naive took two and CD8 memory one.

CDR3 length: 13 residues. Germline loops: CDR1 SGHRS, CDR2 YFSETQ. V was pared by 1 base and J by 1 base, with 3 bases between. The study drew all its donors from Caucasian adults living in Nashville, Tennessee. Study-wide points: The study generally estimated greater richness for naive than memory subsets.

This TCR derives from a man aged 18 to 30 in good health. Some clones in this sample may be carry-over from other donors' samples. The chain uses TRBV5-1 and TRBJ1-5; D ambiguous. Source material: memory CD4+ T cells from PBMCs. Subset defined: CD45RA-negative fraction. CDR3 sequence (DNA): TGCGCCAGCAGCTTGTTCAGCAATCAGCCCCAGCATTTT. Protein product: CASSLFSNQPQHF.